This T cell receptor (beta chain) is drawn from a study of read filtering for tumor transcriptome and immune sequencing. The overall study: Mean patient age was approximately 66 years, range roughly 45 to 80; roughly 18 male, about 15 female. DNase treatment preceded whole-transcriptome library preparation.

This library used about 360 ng RNA and molecular barcoded adaptors spanning alpha/delta and beta/gamma chains. TCRdb processed the reads anew with MiXCR; each CDR3 protein has one entry. The profile shows tens of thousands of distinct CDR3 sequences, about 19% of them singletons. V lost 3 bases and J lost 4, with 13 bases in between. This CDR3 spans 15 amino acids. Germline V gene lookup returns CDR1 SGHTA and CDR2 FQGTGA. Study-level results: Compared with RNA-seq, IR-seq gave much higher clonotype depth and reliability. Dropping single-read clonotypes raised IR-seq and RNA-seq shared-clonotype correlation.

This clonotype was seen only a few times. What it binds is not known. The source material was a population of CD138-negative cells sorted from bone marrow. This sequence originates from a donor aged 40 or older with multiple myeloma. This sequence joins TRBV7-3 and TRBJ2-1, with D uncertain. This chain's CDR3 is CASSFQSVGYNEQFF. The CDR3 bases are TGTGCCAGCAGCTTTCAGTCCGTCGGGTACAATGAGCAGTTCTTC.